The text below deals with one T cell receptor (beta chain). Assay: immunoSEQ multiplex PCR; the TCRdb copy retains only in-frame clones and omits some. Of 85,000 to 100,000 clones in the sample, approximately 90% were seen once. CDR1 is SGHVS, CDR2 FNYEAQ, per germline. V lost 5 bases and J lost 5, with 16 bases in between. The CDR3 spans 14 residues. The data originate from a study of T cell changes during pregnancy in multiple sclerosis. The material was peripheral blood, obtained before pregnancy. The receptor's source is a female donor with multiple sclerosis, enrolled in a pregnancy study. The chain combines TRBV7-6 with TRBJ2-7; D is perhaps TRBD1 (6 bases). The CDR3 spells CASSPLQGRDEQYF. CDR3 bases: TGTGCCAGCAGCCCACTACAGGGTAGGGACGAGCAGTACTTC.